This T cell receptor (beta chain) was sequenced for a study of cytomegalovirus exposure and HLA in healthy donors. Study conclusions and caveats: Most observed TCR sequences were rare, whereas some public TCRs were detected in many donors. Per a later analysis, HLA-associated TCR beta chains showed more clonal expansion than other, equally common TCR beta chains.

Turning to this clone: As yet, its antigen is unknown.

Vbeta (60) and Jbeta (13) primers were used in the PCR. Original data processing: The count from a later analysis was tens of millions of unique TCR beta chains, some 10 million of them shared. The assay was immunoSEQ multiplex PCR, and TCRdb's table has in-frame clones only and misses some. Clone size and the V and J calls come from that table; the DNA yielded D and trimming. The table records roughly 180,000 clones, around four fifths of them present only once. The CDR3 is made up of 17 amino acids. J was trimmed by 3 bases and V by 2 bases; bases with no gene match: 12. Germline CDR1 and CDR2: MRHNA and SNTAGT.

Sequencing was carried out using PBMCs. The rearrangement uses TRBV6-4 and TRBJ1-1; 7 nucleotides line up with TRBD1. This sequence originates from a man younger than 45 in good health and CMV-seronegative. CDR3 amino acids: CASSDPQKQGMDTEAFF. As DNA, the CDR3 is TGTGCCAGCAGTGACCCACAAAAACAGGGGATGGACACTGAAGCTTTCTTT.